The rows below give T cell receptor beta chains drawn from one sample of a study of blood T cell repertoires in COVID-19. This table comes from immunoSEQ multiplex PCR, and its TCRdb copy is limited to in-frame clones, with some not included. Among about 180,000 clones listed, around 82% were seen once. Source material: peripheral blood. The receptors stem from an elderly woman with active or convalescent COVID-19. Both conserved end residues are part of each CDR3.

>TRBV19|TRBJ1-2
CASSITGDYGYTF
>TRBV28|TRBJ2-1
CASSLIPPRERVFF
>TRBV29-1|TRBJ2-3
CSYLGGRESDTQYF
>TRBV4-1|TRBJ1-1
CASSELLTGDYTEAFF
>TRBV19|TRBJ1-2
CASSVPTGNGYTF
>TRBV6-1|TRBJ1-5
CASSESGGRYQPQHF
>TRBV5-1|TRBJ2-7
CASSSQGIIGDEQYF
>TRBV15|TRBJ2-1
CATSRWGQGNEQFF
>TRBV7-2|TRBJ1-1
CASSPRGVDSNTEAFF
>TRBV12-3/TRBV12-4|TRBJ1-2
CASSREGPYGYTF
>TRBV18|TRBJ1-3
CASLQGIADTIYF
>TRBV5-1|TRBJ2-5
CASSFEGAGETQYF
>TRBV6-5|TRBJ2-2
CASSYAGLAGVGELFF